This T cell receptor (beta chain) was captured in a study of blood T cell repertoires in COVID-19. Study background: Sites across the United States, Italy and Spain contributed samples from acute and convalescent COVID-19. PBMCs, B-cell-depleted T cells, or T cells were the source of the cDNA or gDNA that made up the material.

In germline, CDR1 is SGHDT, CDR2 YYEEEE. Trimming pared 5 bases from V and 0 bases from J, leaving 9 bases between. The CDR3 is 13 residues long. In the source study's methods: Reference gene primer amplification yielded estimated nucleated cell counts. Using immunoSEQ multiplex PCR, the repertoire was profiled, and TCRdb retains in-frame clones only, with some absent. V, J and clone size were drawn from that table, and D and trimming were deduced from the DNA. The sample shows fewer than 250,000 clones, approximately 84% of them seen only once. This TCR was sampled from a man aged 45-60 years with acute or convalescent COVID-19. The sequenced sample consisted of peripheral blood. This chain links TRBV5-6 with TRBJ2-7; D ambiguous. The CDR3, as DNA: TGTGCCAGCAGACTTGGCGGCTCCTACGAGCAGTACTTC. Protein: CASRLGGSYEQYF.